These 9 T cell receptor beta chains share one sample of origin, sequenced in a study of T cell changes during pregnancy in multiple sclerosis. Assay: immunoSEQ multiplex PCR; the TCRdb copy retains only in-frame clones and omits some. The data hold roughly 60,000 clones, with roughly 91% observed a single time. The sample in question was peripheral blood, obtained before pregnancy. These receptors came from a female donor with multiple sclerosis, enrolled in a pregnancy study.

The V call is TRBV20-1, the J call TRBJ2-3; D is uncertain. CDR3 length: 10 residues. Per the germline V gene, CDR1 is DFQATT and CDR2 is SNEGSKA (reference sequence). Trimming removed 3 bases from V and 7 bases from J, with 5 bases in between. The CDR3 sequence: CSASQNTQYF. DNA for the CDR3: TGCAGTGCTAGTCAAAATACGCAGTATTTT.

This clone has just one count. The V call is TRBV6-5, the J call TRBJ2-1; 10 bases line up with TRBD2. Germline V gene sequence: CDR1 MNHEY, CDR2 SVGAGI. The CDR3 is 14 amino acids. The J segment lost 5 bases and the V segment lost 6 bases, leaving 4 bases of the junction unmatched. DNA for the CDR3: TGTGCCAGCAGGGTAGCGGGGGGTAACAATGAGCAGTTCTTC. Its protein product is CASRVAGGNNEQFF.

Here the CDR3 DNA reads TGTGCCAGCAGTGGGGCGGGGGGGCGAGAGCAGTACTTC. Translated, it gives CASSGAGGREQYF. The rearrangement joins TRBV2 to TRBJ2-7; 9 bases line up with TRBD2. The trim removed 4 bases at V and 7 bases at J, leaving 5 bases unmatched. This CDR3 contains 13 residues. The V gene's germline CDR1 is SNHLY and CDR2 FYNNEI.

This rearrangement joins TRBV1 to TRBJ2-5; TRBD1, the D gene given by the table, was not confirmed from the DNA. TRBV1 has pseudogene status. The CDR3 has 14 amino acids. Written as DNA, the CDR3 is TGCACCAGCAGCCAAGAGTGGGGCTTAGAGACCCAGTACTTC. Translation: CTSSQEWGLETQYF.

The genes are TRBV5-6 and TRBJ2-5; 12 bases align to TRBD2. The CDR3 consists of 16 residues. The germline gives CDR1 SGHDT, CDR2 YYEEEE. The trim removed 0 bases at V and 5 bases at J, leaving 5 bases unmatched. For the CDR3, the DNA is TGTGCCAGCAGCTTGGCGGTCGGACTAGCGGGGGAGACCCAGTACTTC. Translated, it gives CASSLAVGLAGETQYF.

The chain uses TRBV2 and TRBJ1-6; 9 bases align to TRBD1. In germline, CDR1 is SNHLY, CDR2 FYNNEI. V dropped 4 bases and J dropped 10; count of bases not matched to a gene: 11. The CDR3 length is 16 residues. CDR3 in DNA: TGTGCCAGCAGTGGGATGGGACAGGGCTCCCCCTCACCCCTCCACTTT. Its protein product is CASSGMGQGSPSPLHF.

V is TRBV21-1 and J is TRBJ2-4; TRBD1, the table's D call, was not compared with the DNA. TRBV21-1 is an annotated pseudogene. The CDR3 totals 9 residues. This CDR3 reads CASSKGDSF. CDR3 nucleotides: TGTGCCAGCAGCAAAGGAGACAGCTTC.

The CDR3 DNA reads as TGTGCCAGCAGTGTAATTAATGGCTACACCTTC. Its translation: CASSVINGYTF. The chain links TRBV6-1 to TRBJ1-2; D is uncertain. The CDR3 is made up of 11 amino acids. Trimming removed 4 bases at V and 6 bases at J, with 6 bases between. CDR1 MNHNS and CDR2 SASEGT come from the germline V gene.

The CDR3 DNA sequence: TGTGCCAGCTCACCATTGTCCGGGACAAATCTGGAGGAAAAACTGTTTTTT. Protein product: CASSPLSGTNLEEKLFF. The genes are TRBV18 and TRBJ1-4, with D possibly matching TRBD1 (6 bases). The germline V gene has CDR1 KGHSH and CDR2 LQKENI. This CDR3 is built from 17 residues. Deletions cut 2 bases from V and 8 bases from J, with 21 bases between.